Detailed here is one T cell receptor beta chain. Its specificity is not known. The data are from a study of beta chain features in type 1 diabetes. Overall study results and limits: More deletions and fewer insertions at VDJ junctions were seen in type 1 diabetes patients.

The investigators reverse transcribed all of the isolated RNA, so they sequenced expressed TCRB transcripts. Sequencing used immunoSEQ multiplex PCR; TCRdb keeps in-frame clones, though not all of them. The sample holds about 400,000 clones, roughly 12% seen once. The CDR3 covers 15 residues. Germline V gene sequence: CDR1 MRHNA, CDR2 SNTAGT. J lost 6 bases, V lost 6 bases, and 8 bases had no gene match. A single heparinised blood sample, averaging about 120 mL, was obtained per donor. By way of CD45RO/CCR7/CD25/CD127/CD95/CD27, the CD4+ regulatory, stem cell-like memory, central memory and naive cells were sorted. Purities in excess of 98% were seen in all sorted populations.

The sequence derives from a man aged 18-30 years in good health. The V gene is TRBV6-4, the J gene TRBJ2-1; TRBD2 matches 10 bases. Sequencing was performed on naive CD4+ T cells from blood. The CDR3 region is CASSPAGGLGNEQFF. The CDR3 region has the DNA TGTGCCAGCAGCCCAGCGGGAGGGTTAGGCAATGAGCAGTTCTTC.